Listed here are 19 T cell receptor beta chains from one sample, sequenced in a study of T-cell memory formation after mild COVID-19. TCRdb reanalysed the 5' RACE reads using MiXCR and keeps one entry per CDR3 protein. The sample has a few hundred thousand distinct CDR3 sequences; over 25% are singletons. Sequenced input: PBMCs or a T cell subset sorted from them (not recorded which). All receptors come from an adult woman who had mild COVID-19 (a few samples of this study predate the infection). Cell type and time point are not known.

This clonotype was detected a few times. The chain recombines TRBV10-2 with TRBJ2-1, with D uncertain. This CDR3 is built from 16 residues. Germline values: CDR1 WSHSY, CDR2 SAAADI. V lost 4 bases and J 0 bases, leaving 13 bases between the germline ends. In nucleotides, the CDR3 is TGCGCCAGCAGTGTGGTAGGTTGGGGCTCCTACAATGAGCAGTTCTTC. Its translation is CASSVVGWGSYNEQFF.

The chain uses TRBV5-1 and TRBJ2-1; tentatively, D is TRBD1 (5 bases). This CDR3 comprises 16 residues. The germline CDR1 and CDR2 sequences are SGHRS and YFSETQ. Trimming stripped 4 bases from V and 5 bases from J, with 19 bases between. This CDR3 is CASSLIQGEGNNEQFF. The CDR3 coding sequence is TGCGCCAGCAGCCTCATCCAAGGGGAAGGGAACAATGAGCAGTTCTTC.

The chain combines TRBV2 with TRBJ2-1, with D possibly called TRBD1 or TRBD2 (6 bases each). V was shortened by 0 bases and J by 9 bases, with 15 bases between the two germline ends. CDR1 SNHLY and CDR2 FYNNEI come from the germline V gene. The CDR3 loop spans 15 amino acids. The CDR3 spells CASSEAPRGGREQFF. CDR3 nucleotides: TGTGCCAGCAGTGAAGCCCCCAGGGGAGGTCGTGAGCAGTTCTTC.

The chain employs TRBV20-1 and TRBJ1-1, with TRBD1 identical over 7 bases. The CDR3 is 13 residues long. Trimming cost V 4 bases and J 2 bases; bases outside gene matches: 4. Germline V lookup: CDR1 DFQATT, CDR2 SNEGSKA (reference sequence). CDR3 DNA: TGCAGTGCTACGGGGACAGCCAACACTGAAGCTTTCTTT. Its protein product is CSATGTANTEAFF.

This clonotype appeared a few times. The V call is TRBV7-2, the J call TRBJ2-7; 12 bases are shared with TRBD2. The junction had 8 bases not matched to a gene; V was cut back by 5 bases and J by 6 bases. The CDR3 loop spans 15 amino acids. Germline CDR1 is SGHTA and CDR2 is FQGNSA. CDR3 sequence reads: CASSPRLAGAPEQYF. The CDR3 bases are TGTGCCAGCAGCCCAAGACTAGCGGGGGCACCCGAGCAGTACTTC.

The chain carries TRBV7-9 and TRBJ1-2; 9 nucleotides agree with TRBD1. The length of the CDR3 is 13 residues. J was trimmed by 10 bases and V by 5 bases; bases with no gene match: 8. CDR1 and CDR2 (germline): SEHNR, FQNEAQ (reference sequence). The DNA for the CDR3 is TGTGCCAGCAGCCCGGGACAGGGAATTCCCTACACCTTC. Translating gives CASSPGQGIPYTF.

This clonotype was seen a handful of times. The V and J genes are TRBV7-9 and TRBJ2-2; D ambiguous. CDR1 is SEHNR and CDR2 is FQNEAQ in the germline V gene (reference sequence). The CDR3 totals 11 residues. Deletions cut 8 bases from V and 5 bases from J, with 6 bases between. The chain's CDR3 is CASLRTGELFF. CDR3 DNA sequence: TGTGCCAGCCTGAGGACCGGGGAGCTGTTTTTT. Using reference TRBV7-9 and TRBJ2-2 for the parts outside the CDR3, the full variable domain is DTGVSQNPRHKITKRGQNVTFRCDPISEHNRLYWYRQTLGQGPEFLTYFQNEAQLEKSRLLSDRFSAERPKGSFSTLEIQRTEQGDSAMYLCASLRTGELFFGEGSRLTVL.

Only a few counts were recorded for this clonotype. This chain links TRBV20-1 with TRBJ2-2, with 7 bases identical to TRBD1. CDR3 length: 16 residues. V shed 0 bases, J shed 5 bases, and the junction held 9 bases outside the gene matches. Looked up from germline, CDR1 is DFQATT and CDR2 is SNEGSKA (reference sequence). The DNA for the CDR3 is TGCAGTGCTAGAGATTTCCGACAGGGAGAGACCGGGGAGCTGTTTTTT. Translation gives CSARDFRQGETGELFF.

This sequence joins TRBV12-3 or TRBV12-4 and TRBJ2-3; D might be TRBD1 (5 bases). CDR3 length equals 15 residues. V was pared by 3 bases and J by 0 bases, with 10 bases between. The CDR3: CASSFRQTSTDTQYF. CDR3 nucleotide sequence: TGTGCCAGCAGTTTTAGACAGACAAGCACAGATACGCAGTATTTT.

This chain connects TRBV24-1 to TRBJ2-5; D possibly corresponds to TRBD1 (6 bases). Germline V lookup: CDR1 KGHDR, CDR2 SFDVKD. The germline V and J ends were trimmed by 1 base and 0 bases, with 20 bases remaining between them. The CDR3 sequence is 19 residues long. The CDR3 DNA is TGTGCCACCAGTGATTTAGGGGGAAAGGTGCATGGATACCAAGAGACCCAGTACTTC. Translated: CATSDLGGKVHGYQETQYF.

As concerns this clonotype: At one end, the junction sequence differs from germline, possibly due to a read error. The CDR3 loop is CGSSLRTSRGNEQFF. The DNA of the CDR3 is TGTGGCAGCAGTCTCCGGACTAGCCGAGGGAATGAGCAGTTCTTC. The rearrangement uses TRBV12-3 or TRBV12-4 and TRBJ2-1; 8 bases map to TRBD2. The CDR3 sequence is 15 residues long.

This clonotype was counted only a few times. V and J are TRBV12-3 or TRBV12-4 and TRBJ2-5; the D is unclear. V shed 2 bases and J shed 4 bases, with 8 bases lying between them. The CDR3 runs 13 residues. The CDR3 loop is CASSLREAETQYF. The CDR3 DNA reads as TGTGCCAGCAGTTTAAGGGAAGCAGAGACCCAGTACTTC.

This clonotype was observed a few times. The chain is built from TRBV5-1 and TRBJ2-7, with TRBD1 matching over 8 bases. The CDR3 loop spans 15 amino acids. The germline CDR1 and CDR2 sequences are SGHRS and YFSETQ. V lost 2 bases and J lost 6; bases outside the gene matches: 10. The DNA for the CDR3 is TGCGCCAGCAGCTTACAGCCGGACAGGGTGGTCGAGCAGTACTTC. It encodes CASSLQPDRVVEQYF.

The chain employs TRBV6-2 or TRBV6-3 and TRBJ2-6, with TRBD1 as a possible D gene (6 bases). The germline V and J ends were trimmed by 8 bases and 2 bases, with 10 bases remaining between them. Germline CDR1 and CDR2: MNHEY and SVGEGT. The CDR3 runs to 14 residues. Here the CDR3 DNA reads TGTGCCAGCGGAGCAGGGGCTGGGGCCAACGTCCTGACTTTC. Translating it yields CASGAGAGANVLTF.

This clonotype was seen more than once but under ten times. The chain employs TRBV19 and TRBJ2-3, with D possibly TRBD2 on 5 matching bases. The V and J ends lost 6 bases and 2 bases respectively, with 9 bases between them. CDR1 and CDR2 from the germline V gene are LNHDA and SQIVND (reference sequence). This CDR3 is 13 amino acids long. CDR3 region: CASRGAATDTQYF. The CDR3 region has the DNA TGTGCCAGTAGGGGAGCGGCCACAGATACGCAGTATTTT.

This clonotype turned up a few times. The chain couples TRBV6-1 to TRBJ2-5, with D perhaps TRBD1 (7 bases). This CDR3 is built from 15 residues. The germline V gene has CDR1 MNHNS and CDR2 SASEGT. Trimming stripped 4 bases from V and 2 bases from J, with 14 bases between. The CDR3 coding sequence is TGTGCCAGCAGTGGGAGGGGGCGACCTCAAGAGACCCAGTACTTC. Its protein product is CASSGRGRPQETQYF.

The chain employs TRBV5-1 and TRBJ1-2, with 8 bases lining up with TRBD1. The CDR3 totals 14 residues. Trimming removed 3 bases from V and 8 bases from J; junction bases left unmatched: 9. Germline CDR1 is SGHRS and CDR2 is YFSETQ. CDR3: CASSSTQGAWGYTF. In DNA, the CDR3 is TGCGCCAGCAGCTCAACGCAGGGGGCCTGGGGCTACACCTTC.

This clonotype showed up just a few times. CDR3 DNA: TGTGCCACCAAAGGACAGGGAAGCAATCAGCCCCAGCATTTT. Protein product: CATKGQGSNQPQHF. The rearrangement joins TRBV15 to TRBJ1-5; 8 bases line up with TRBD1. The CDR3 has 14 residues. Germline V gene lookup returns CDR1 LNHNV and CDR2 YYDKDF (reference sequence). V lost 7 bases, J lost 1 base, and 3 bases stayed unmatched.

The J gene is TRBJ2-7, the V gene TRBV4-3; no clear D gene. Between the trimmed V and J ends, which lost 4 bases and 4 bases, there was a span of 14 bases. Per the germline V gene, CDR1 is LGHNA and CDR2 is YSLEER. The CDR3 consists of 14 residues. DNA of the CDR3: TGCGCCAGCAGCCCTGTCGTGGGCCCTTACGAGCAGTACTTC. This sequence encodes CASSPVVGPYEQYF.